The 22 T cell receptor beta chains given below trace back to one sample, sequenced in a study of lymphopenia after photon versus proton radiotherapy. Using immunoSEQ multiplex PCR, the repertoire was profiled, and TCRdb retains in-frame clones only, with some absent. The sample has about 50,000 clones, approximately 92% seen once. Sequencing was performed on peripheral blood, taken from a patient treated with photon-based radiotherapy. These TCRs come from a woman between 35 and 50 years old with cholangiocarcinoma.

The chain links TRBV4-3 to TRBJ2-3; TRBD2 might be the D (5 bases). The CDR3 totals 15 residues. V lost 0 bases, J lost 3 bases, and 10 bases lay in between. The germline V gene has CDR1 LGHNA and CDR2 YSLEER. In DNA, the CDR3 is TGCGCCAGCAGCCAAGATAGGGTAGCGACAGATACGCAGTATTTT. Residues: CASSQDRVATDTQYF.

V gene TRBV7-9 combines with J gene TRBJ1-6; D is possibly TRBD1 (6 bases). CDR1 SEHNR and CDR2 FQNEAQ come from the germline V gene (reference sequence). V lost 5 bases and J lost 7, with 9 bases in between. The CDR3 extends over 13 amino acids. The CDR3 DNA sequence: TGTGCCAGCAGCACCACAGGGAATTCACCCCTCCACTTT. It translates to CASSTTGNSPLHF. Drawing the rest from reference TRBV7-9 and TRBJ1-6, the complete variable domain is DTGVSQNPRHKITKRGQNVTFRCDPISEHNRLYWYRQTLGQGPEFLTYFQNEAQLEKSRLLSDRFSAERPKGSFSTLEIQRTEQGDSAMYLCASSTTGNSPLHFGNGTRLTVT.

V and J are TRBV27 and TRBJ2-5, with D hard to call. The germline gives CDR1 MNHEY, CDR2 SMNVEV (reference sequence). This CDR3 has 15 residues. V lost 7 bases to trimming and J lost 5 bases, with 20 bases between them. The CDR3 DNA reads TGTGCCAGCAAGGACCCTATCGCCGGCCGCGAGACCCAGTACTTC. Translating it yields CASKDPIAGRETQYF.

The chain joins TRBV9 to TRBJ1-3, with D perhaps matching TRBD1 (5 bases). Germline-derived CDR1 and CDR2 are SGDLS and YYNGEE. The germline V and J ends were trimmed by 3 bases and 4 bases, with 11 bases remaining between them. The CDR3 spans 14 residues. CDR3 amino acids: CASSAGQIGNTIYF. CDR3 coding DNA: TGTGCCAGCAGCGCAGGACAAATAGGAAACACCATATATTTT. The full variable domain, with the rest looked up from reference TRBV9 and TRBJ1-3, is DSGVTQTPKHLITATGQRVTLRCSPRSGDLSVYWYQQSLDQGLQFLIQYYNGEERAKGNILERFSAQQFPDLHSELNLSSLELGDSALYFCASSAGQIGNTIYFGEGSWLTVV.

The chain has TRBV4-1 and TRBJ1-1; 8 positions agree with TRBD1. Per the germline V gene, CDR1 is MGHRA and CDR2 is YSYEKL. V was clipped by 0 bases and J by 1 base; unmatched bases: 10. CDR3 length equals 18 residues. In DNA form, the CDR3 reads TGCGCCAGCAGCCAAGAAGGGCAGGGGGCTTCATGGAACACTGAAGCTTTCTTT. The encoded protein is CASSQEGQGASWNTEAFF.

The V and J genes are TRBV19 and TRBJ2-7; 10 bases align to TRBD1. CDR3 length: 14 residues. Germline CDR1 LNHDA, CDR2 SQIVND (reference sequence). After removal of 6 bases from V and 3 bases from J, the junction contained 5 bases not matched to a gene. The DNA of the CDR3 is TGTGCCAGTAGATTGACAGGGGGCTACTACGAGCAGTACTTC. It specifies CASRLTGGYYEQYF.

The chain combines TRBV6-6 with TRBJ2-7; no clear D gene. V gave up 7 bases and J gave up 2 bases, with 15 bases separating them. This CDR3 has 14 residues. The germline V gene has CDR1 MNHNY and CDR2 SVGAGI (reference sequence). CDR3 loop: CASNNEGITYEQYF. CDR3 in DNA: TGTGCCAGCAACAACGAAGGGATTACCTACGAGCAGTACTTC.

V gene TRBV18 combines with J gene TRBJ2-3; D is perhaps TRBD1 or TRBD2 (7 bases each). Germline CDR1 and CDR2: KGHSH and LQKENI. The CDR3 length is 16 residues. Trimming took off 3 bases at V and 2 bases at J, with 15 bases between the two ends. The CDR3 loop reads CASSPRGEGHTDTQYF. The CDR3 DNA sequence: TGTGCCAGCTCACCCAGGGGGGAGGGCCACACAGATACGCAGTATTTT.

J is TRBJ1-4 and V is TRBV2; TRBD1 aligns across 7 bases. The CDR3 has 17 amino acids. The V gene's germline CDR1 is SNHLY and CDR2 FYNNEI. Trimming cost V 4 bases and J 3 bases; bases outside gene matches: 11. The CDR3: CASSGTGEIDPNEKLFF. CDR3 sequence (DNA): TGTGCCAGCAGTGGAACAGGGGAGATTGACCCTAATGAAAAACTGTTTTTT.

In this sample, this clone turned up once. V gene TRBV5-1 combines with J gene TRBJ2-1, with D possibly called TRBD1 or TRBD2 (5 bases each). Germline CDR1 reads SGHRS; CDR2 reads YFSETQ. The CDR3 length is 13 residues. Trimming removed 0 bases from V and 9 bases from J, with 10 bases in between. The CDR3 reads CASSLAGPGEQFF. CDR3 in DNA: TGCGCCAGCAGCTTGGCGGGGCCTGGTGAGCAGTTCTTC.

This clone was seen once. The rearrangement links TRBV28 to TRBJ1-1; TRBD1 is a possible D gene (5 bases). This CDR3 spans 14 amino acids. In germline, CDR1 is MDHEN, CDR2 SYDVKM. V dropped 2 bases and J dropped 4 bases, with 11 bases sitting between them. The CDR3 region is CASSLPIRGTEAFF. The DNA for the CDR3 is TGTGCCAGCAGTTTACCGATAAGGGGCACTGAAGCTTTCTTT. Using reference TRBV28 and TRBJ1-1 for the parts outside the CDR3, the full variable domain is DVKVTQSSRYLVKRTGEKVFLECVQDMDHENMFWYRQDPGLGLRLIYFSYDVKMKEKGDIPEGYSVSREKKERFSLILESASTNQTSMYLCASSLPIRGTEAFFGQGTRLTVV.

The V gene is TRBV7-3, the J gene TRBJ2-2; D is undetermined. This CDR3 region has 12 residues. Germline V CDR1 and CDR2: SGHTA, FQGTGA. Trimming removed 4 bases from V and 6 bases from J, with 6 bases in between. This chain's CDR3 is CASSSYSGELFF. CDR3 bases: TGTGCCAGCAGCTCCTACTCCGGGGAGCTGTTTTTT.

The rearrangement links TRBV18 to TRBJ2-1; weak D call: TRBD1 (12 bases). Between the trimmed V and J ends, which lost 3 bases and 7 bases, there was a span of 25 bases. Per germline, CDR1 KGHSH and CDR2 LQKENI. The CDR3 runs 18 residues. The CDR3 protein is CASSPGQGASGRRNEQFF. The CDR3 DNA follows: TGTGCCAGCTCACCGGGACAGGGGGCTAGCGGGAGGAGGAATGAGCAGTTCTTC. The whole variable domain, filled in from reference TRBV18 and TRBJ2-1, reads NAGVMQNPRHLVRRRGQEARLRCSPMKGHSHVYWYRQLPEEGLKFMVYLQKENIIDESGMPKERFSAEFPKEGPSILRIQQVVRGDSAAYFCASSPGQGASGRRNEQFFGPGTRLTVL.

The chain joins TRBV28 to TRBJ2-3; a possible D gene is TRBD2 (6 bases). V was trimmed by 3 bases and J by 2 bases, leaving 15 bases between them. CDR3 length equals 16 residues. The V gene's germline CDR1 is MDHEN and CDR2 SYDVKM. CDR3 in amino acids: CASSFGLAKPTDTQYF. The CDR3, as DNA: TGTGCCAGCAGTTTTGGGCTAGCGAAACCCACAGATACGCAGTATTTT.

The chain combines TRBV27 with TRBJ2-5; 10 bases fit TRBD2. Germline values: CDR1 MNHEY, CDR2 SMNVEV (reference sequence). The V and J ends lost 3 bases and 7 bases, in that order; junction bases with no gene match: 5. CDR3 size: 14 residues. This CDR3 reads CASSFSASGGTQYF. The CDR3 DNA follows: TGTGCCAGCAGTTTCTCAGCTAGCGGGGGGACCCAGTACTTC.

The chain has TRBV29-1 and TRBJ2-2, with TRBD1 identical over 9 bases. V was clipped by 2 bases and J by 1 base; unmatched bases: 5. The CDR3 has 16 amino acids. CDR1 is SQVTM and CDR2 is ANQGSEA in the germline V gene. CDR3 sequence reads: CSVEPTGGENTGELFF. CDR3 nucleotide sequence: TGCAGCGTTGAACCTACAGGGGGCGAGAACACCGGGGAGCTGTTTTTT.

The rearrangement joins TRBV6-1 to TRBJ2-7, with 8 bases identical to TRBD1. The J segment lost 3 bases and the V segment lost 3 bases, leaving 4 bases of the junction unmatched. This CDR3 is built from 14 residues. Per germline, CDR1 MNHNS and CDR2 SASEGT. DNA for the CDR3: TGTGCCAGCAGTGACACAGGGGGGAACTACGAGCAGTACTTC. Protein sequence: CASSDTGGNYEQYF.

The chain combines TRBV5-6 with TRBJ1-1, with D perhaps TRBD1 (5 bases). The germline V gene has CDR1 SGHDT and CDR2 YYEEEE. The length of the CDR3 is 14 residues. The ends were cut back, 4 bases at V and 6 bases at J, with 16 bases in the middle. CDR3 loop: CASSGTGRRAEAFF. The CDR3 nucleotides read TGTGCCAGCAGCGGCACGGGGCGGAGGGCTGAAGCTTTCTTT.

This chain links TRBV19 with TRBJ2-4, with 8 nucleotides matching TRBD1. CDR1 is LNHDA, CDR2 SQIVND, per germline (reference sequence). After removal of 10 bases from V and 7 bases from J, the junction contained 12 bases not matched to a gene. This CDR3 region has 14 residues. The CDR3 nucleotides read TGTGCCACCCAGCCGACAGGGGCAGGGAACATTCAGTACTTC. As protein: CATQPTGAGNIQYF. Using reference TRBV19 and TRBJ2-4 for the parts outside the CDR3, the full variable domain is DGGITQSPKYLFRKEGQNVTLSCEQNLNHDAMYWYRQDPGQGLRLIYYSQIVNDFQKGDIAEGYSVSREKKESFPLTVTSAQKNPTAFYLCATQPTGAGNIQYFGAGTRLSVL.

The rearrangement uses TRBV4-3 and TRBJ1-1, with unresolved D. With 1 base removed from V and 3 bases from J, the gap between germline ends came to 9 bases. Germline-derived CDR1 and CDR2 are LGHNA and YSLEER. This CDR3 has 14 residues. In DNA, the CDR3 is TGCGCCAGCAGCCAAGGGACGGCCGACACTGAAGCTTTCTTT. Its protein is CASSQGTADTEAFF.

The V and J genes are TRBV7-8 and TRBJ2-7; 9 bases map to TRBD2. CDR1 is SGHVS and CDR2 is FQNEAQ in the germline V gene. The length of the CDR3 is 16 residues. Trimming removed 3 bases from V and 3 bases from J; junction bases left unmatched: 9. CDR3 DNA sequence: TGTGCCAGCAGCTTGGGGTCTAGCGGGATCCGCTACGAGCAGTACTTC. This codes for CASSLGSSGIRYEQYF.

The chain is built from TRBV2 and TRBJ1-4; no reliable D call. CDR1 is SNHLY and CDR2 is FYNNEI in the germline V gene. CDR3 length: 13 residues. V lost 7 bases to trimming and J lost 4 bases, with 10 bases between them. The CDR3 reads CASKRQFNEKLFF. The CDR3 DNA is TGTGCCAGCAAAAGGCAGTTTAATGAAAAACTGTTTTTT.